This T cell receptor beta chain is drawn from a study of CD8 T cells in Susac syndrome. Findings and caveats of the study: The study conceded that relatively few individuals underwent its TCR sequencing and HLA analysis.

TCR beta sequencing covered blood CD8+ and CD4+ T cells. The study used healthy donors as controls matched for age and sex. Random hexamers were used to reverse transcribe the RNA input (0.5 to 1 ug). Multiplex immunoSEQ PCR targeted 54 Vbeta and 13 Jbeta TCR beta segments. TCRdb re-called the immunoSEQ multiplex PCR reads with MiXCR, one entry per CDR3 protein. Among approximately 150,000 distinct CDR3 sequences, approximately 94% were seen once, and the ten largest hold around 0.08%. Germline V gene lookup returns CDR1 GTSNPN and CDR2 SVGIG (reference sequence). Trimming stripped 3 bases from V and 0 bases from J, with 9 bases between. The CDR3 totals 13 residues. With regard to this clonotype: No antigen is known for it.

The sequenced material came from CD4+ T cells from PBMCs. This receptor was obtained from a human donor in good health. The genes are TRBV30 and TRBJ2-7; either TRBD1 or TRBD2 may supply D (5 bases each). The CDR3: CAWRQDFSYEQYF. For the CDR3, the DNA is TGTGCCTGGAGACAGGACTTCTCCTACGAGCAGTACTTC.